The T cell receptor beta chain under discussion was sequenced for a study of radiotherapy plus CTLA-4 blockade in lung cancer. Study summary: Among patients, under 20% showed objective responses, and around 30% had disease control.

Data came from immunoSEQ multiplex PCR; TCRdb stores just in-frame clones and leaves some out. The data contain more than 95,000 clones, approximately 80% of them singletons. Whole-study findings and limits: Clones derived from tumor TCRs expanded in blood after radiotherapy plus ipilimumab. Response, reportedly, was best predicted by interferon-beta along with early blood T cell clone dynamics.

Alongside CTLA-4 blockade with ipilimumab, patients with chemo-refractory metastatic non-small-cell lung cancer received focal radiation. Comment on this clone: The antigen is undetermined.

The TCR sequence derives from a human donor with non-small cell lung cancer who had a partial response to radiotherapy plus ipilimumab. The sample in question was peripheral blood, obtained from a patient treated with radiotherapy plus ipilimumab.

CDR3 nucleotides: TGCGCCAGCAGTGCTAGCGGGAGGGAGAATGAGCAGTTCTTC. It is translated as CASSASGRENEQFF. The chain couples TRBV10-2 to TRBJ2-1; 12 bases fit TRBD2. Per germline, CDR1 WSHSY and CDR2 SAAADI. The CDR3 sequence is 14 residues long. J was trimmed by 7 bases and V by 4 bases; bases with no gene match: 2.